This T cell receptor beta chain was obtained from a study of control samples from healthy donors and cancer patients. Trimming pared 9 bases from V and 2 bases from J, leaving 14 bases between. CDR3 length equals 14 residues. Germline loops: CDR1 LNHDA, CDR2 SQIVND (reference sequence). Sequencing used immunoSEQ multiplex PCR; TCRdb keeps in-frame clones, though not all of them. This sample carries some 170,000 clones, roughly 94% of them seen once, and the ten largest clones take 11% to 15%. The sample was PBMCs. The sequence derives from a man in his sixties with colorectal cancer. The gene calls are TRBV19 and TRBJ1-5; no definite D call. This chain's CDR3 is CASGETEGNQPQHF. DNA for the CDR3: TGTGCCAGCGGTGAGACGGAGGGCAATCAGCCCCAGCATTTT.